This TCR beta chain comes out of a study of shared clonotypes between healthy human individuals. Generated by immunoSEQ multiplex PCR, the TCRdb table keeps only in-frame clones and is missing some. The repertoire holds over 850,000 clones, with approximately 78% as singletons. Concerning this clone itself: Only one base separates this from a far larger clonotype, so it likely reflects a read error.

The CDR3 covers 15 residues. Germline V gene sequence: CDR1 SGHVS, CDR2 FQNEAQ. The V end was cut by 6 bases, the J end by 6 bases, with 21 bases between. V is TRBV7-8 and J is TRBJ2-7; D gene ambiguous. This TCR came from a man between 18 and 29 years old in good health. Some clones in this sample may be carry-over from other donors' samples. Sequencing used memory CD4+ T cells from PBMCs. As for subset: CD45RA-negative fraction. This CDR3 reads CASSFLRYSPCEQYF. The CDR3 nucleotides read TGTGCCAGCAGTTTCCTCCGCTACTCACCCTGCGAGCAGTACTTC.